The T cell receptor (beta chain) described here comes from a study of spatial heterogeneity in lung cancer. Points from the study as a whole: Among blood samples, ubiquitous expanded tumor TCRs appeared more at resection than at follow-up.

With regard to this clonotype: The target antigen is unknown.

Specified time point: sample taken at primary tumor resection. TCRs were sequenced from unsorted whole RNA of tumor, nontumor lung or PBMC. The library protocol tagged each TCR cDNA with a unique molecular identifier. Via MiXCR, TCRdb re-called the 5' RACE reads, giving one row per CDR3 protein. The sample yields about 23,000 distinct CDR3 sequences, less than 3.5% seen once. The CDR3 is 18 residues long. From germline, CDR1 is SGHDN and CDR2 FVKESK. Losses at the gene ends were 2 bases for V and 8 bases for J; bases not matched to a gene: 14. Sequencing used PBMCs, obtained at surgery. The chain carries TRBV14 and TRBJ2-1, with 11 bases lining up with TRBD2. This TCR came from a female donor with early-stage non-small cell lung cancer. The CDR3 region is CASSQRKGASGRSHEQFF. CDR3 bases: TGTGCCAGCAGCCAAAGGAAAGGGGCTAGCGGGAGGTCGCATGAGCAGTTCTTC.